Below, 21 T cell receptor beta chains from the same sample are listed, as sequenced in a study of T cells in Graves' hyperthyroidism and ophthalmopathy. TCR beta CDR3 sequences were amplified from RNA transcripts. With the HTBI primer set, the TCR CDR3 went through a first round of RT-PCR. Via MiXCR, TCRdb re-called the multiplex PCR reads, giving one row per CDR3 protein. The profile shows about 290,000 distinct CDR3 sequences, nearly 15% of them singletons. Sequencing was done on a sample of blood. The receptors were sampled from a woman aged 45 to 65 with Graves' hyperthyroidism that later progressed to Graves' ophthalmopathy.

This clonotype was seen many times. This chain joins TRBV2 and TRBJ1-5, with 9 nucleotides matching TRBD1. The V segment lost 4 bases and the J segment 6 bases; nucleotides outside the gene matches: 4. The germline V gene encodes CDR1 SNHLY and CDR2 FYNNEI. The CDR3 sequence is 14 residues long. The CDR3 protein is CASSGDRVPQPQHF. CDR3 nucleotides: TGTGCCAGCAGTGGGGACAGGGTTCCTCAGCCCCAGCATTTT. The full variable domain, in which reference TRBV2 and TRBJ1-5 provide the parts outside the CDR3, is EPEVTQTPSHQVTQMGQEVILRCVPISNHLYFYWYRQILGQKVEFLVSFYNNEISEKSEIFDDQFSVERPDGSNFTLKIRSTKLEDSAMYFCASSGDRVPQPQHFGDGTRLSIL.

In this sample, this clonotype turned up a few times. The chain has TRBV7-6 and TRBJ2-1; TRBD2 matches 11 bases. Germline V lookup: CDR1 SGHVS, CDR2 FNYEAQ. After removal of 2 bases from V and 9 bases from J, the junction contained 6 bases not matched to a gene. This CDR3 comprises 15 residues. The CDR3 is CASSLLRLAGSEQFF. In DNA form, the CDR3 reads TGTGCCAGCAGCTTACTCCGACTAGCGGGAAGTGAGCAGTTCTTC.

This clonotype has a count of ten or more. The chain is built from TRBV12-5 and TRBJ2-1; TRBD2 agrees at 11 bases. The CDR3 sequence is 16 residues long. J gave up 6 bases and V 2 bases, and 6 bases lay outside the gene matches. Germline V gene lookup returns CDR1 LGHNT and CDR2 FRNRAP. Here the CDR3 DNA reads TGTGCTAGTGGTTTGTCTCTAGCGGGAGGTCCCAATGAGCAGTTCTTC. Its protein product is CASGLSLAGGPNEQFF.

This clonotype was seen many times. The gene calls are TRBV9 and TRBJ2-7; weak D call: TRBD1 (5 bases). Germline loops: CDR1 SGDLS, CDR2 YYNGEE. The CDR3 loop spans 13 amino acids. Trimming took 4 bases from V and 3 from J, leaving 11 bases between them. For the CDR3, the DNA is TGTGCCAGCAGCCAGGGTCCAGACTACGAGCAGTACTTC. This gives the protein CASSQGPDYEQYF.

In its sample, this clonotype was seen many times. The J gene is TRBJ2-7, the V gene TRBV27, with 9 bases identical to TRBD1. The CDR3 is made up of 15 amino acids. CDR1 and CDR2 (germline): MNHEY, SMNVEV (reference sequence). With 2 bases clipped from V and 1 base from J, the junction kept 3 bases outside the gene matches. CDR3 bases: TGTGCCAGCAGTTTACAGGGGACAGGGTCCTACGAGCAGTACTTC. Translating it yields CASSLQGTGSYEQYF.

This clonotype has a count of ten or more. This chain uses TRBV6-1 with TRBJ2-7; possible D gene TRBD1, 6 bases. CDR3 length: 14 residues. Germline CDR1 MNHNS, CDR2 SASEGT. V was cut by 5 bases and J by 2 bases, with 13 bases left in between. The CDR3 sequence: CASSWSGTTYEQYF. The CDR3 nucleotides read TGTGCCAGCAGTTGGTCGGGGACAACCTACGAGCAGTACTTC.

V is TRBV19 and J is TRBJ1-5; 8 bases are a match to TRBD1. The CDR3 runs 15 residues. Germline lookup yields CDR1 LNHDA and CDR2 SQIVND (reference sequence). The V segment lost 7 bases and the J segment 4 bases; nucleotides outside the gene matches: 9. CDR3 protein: CASTPHTGGNQPQHF. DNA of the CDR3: TGTGCCAGTACCCCCCACACAGGGGGTAATCAGCCCCAGCATTTT.

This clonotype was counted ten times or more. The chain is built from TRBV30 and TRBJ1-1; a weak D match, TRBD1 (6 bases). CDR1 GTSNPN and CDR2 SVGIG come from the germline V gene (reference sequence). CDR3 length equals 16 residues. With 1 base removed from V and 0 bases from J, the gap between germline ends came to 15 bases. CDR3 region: CAWSGRGADMNTEAFF. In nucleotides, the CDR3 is TGTGCCTGGAGTGGACGGGGGGCGGACATGAACACTGAAGCTTTCTTT.

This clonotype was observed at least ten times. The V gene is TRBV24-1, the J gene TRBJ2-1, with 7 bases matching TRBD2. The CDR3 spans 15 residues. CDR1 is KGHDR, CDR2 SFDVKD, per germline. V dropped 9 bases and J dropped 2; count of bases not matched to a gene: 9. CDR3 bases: TGTGCCACCGGATCAATAGCGGGTGCCTACAATGAGCAGTTCTTC. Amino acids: CATGSIAGAYNEQFF.

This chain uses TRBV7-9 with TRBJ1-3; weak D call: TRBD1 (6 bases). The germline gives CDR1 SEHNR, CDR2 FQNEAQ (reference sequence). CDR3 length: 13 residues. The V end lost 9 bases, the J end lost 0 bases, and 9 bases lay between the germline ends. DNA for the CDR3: TGTGCCAGAACGGACAGCTCTGGAAACACCATATATTTT. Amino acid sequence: CARTDSSGNTIYF.

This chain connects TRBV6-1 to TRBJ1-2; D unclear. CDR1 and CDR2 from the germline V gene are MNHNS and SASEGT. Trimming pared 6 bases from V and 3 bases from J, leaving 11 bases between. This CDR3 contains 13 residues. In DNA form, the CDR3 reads TGTGCCAGCAGCCTCGACGGGGACTATGGCTACACCTTC. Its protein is CASSLDGDYGYTF.

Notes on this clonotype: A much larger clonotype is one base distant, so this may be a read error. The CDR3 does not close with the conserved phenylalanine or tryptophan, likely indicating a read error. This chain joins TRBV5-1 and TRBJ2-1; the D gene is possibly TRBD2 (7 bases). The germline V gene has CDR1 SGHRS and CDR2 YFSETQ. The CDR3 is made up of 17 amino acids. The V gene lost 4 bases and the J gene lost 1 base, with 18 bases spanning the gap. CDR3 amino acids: CASSGAPGEGSYNEQFL. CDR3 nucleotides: TGCGCCAGCAGCGGGGCACCAGGGGAGGGGTCCTACAATGAGCAGTTCCTC.

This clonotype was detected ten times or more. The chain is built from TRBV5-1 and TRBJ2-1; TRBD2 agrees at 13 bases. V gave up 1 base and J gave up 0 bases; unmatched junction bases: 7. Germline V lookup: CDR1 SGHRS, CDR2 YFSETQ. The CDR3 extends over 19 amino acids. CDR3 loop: CASSLRLAGGTSSYNEQFF. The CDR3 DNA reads TGCGCCAGCAGCTTGCGACTAGCGGGAGGTACGAGCTCCTACAATGAGCAGTTCTTC.

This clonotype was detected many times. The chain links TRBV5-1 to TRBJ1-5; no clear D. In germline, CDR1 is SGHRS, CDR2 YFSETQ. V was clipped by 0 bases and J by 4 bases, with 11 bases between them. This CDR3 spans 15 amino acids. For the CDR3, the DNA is TGCGCCAGCAGCTTGGACAGCGAAAATAATCAGCCCCAGCATTTT. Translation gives CASSLDSENNQPQHF. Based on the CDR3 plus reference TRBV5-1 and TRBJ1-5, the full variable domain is KAGVTQTPRYLIKTRGQQVTLSCSPISGHRSVSWYQQTPGQGLQFLFEYFSETQRNKGNFPGRFSGRQFSNSRSEMNVSTLELGDSALYLCASSLDSENNQPQHFGDGTRLSIL.

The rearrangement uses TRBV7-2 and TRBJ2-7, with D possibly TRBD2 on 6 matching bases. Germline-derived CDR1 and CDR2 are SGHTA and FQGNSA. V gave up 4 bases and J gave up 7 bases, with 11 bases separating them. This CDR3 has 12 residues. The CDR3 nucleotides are TGTGCCAGCAGCTCGACTAGGTGGGAGCAGTACTTC. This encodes CASSSTRWEQYF.

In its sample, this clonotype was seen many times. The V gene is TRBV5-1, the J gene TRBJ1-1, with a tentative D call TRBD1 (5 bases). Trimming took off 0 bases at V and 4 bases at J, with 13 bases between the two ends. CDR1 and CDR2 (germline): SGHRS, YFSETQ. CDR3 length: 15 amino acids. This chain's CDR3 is CASSLGGVSATEAFF. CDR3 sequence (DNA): TGCGCCAGCAGCTTGGGGGGGGTTAGTGCCACTGAAGCTTTCTTT.

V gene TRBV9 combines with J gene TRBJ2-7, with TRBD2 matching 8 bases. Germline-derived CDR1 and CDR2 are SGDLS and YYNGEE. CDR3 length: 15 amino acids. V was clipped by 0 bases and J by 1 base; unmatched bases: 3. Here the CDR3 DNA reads TGTGCCAGCAGCGTAGCCAGCGGGGGATCCTACGAGCAGTACTTC. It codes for CASSVASGGSYEQYF.

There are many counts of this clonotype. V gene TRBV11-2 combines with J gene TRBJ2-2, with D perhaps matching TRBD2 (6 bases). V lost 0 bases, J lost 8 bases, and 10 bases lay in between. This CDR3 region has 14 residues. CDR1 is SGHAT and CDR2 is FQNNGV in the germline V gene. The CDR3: CASSLDRGSGELFF. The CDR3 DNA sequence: TGTGCCAGCAGCTTAGATCGGGGGTCGGGGGAGCTGTTTTTT.

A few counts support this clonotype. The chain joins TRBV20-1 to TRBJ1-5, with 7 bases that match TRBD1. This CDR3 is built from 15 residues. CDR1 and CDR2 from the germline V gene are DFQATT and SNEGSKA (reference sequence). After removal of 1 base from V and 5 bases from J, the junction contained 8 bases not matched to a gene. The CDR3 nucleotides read TGCAGTGCTAGAGGGACAGGCCCCCCGGATCAGCCCCAGCATTTT. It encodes CSARGTGPPDQPQHF.

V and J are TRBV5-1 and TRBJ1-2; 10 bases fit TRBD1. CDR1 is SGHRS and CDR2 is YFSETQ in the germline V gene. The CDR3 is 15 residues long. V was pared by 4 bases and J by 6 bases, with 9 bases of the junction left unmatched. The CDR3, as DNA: TGCGCCAGCAGCATCTTGGACAGGGGGGGCAATGGCTACACCTTC. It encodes CASSILDRGGNGYTF.

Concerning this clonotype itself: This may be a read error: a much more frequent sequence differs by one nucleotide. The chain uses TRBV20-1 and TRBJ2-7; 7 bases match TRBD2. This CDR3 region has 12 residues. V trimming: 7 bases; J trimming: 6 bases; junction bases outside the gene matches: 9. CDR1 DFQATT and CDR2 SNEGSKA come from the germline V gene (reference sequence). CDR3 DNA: TGCAGTGACGGCGGGAGTCGCCGCGAGCAGTACTTC. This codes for CSDGGSRREQYF.